The 18 T cell receptor beta chains presented below share a single source sample, sequenced in a study of vaccination and CD4 T cells after COVID-19. Treatment noted: roughly 11-day PBMC culture with coronavirus spike peptide pools or control peptides (ViraFEST assay). For these receptors, no antigen is known. The Oncomine TCR Beta short-read assay was applied to DNA of cultured CD4+ T cells. TCRdb re-derived calls from the PCR reads in MiXCR, one entry per CDR3 protein. Here the sample spans thousands of distinct CDR3 sequences, around 70% being singletons. Material: CD4+ T cells from blood, cultured in vitro. The receptors derive from a human donor who had recovered from COVID-19.

This rearrangement joins TRBV6-1 to TRBJ2-2, with a tentative D call TRBD2 (5 bases). This CDR3 contains 15 residues. V was trimmed by 7 bases and J by 4 bases, leaving 16 bases between them. Germline CDR1 MNHNS, CDR2 SASEGT. The CDR3 nucleotides read TGTGCCAGCAACAAGGGAGACTCCATCACCGGGGAGCTGTTTTTT. As protein: CASNKGDSITGELFF.

This clonotype was counted only a few times. The rearrangement links TRBV20-1 to TRBJ2-5, with 14 positions matching TRBD2. J was trimmed by 1 base and V by 5 bases; bases with no gene match: 9. Germline V lookup: CDR1 DFQATT, CDR2 SNEGSKA (reference sequence). The CDR3 is made up of 17 amino acids. The CDR3 loop reads CSAEGTSGSQLQETQYF. The CDR3 DNA reads as TGCAGTGCTGAGGGGACTAGCGGGAGCCAACTCCAAGAGACCCAGTACTTC.

The chain couples TRBV20-1 to TRBJ2-3; 7 nucleotides line up with TRBD2. Germline CDR1 is DFQATT and CDR2 is SNEGSKA (reference sequence). The CDR3 extends over 15 amino acids. V lost 0 bases and J lost 5; bases outside the gene matches: 8. The CDR3 spells CSARDPSGWGDTQYF. DNA for the CDR3: TGCAGTGCTAGAGATCCTAGCGGATGGGGAGATACGCAGTATTTT.

The CDR3 DNA follows: TGTGCCAGCAGTTTCTCCGGGTACCAAGAGACCCAGTACTTC. Its translation: CASSFSGYQETQYF. The rearrangement uses TRBV27 and TRBJ2-5, with D unclear. The V end was cut by 3 bases, the J end by 0 bases, with 8 bases between. Germline assignment: CDR1 MNHEY and CDR2 SMNVEV (reference sequence). This CDR3 contains 14 residues.

The chain is built from TRBV14 and TRBJ2-3; D gene uncertain. This CDR3 contains 13 residues. Germline V gene lookup returns CDR1 SGHDN and CDR2 FVKESK. Trimming removed 2 bases from V and 3 bases from J, with 6 bases in between. This CDR3 is CASSQIGTDTQYF. The CDR3 DNA sequence: TGTGCCAGCAGCCAAATAGGGACAGATACGCAGTATTTT. Combining the CDR3 with reference TRBV14 and TRBJ2-3 gives the whole variable domain EAGVTQFPSHSVIEKGQTVTLRCDPISGHDNLYWYRRVMGKEIKFLLHFVKESKQDESGMPNNRFLAERTGGTYSTLKVQPAELEDSGVYFCASSQIGTDTQYFGPGTRLTVL.

This clonotype was seen only a few times. The chain joins TRBV7-9 to TRBJ2-5; D call uncertain. Germline CDR1 is SEHNR and CDR2 is FQNEAQ (reference sequence). V lost 6 bases and J 0 bases, leaving 14 bases between the germline ends. The CDR3 consists of 15 residues. The CDR3 sequence: CASSLDVIYQETQYF. As DNA, the CDR3 is TGTGCCAGCAGTCTGGACGTAATTTACCAAGAGACCCAGTACTTC.

The chain has TRBV2 and TRBJ1-2, with D perhaps matching TRBD1 (5 bases). V was cut by 4 bases and J by 2 bases, with 23 bases left in between. CDR3 length: 18 amino acids. The germline CDR1 and CDR2 sequences are SNHLY and FYNNEI. The CDR3 loop is CASSVRGQGETWNYGYTF. The CDR3 nucleotides are TGTGCCAGCAGTGTGAGGGGTCAGGGAGAGACCTGGAACTATGGCTACACCTTC.

The chain joins TRBV9 to TRBJ2-7; 8 nucleotides match TRBD1. CDR1 is SGDLS and CDR2 is YYNGEE in the germline V gene. There are 15 residues in the CDR3. J gave up 3 bases and V 0 bases, and 5 bases lay outside the gene matches. DNA of the CDR3: TGTGCCAGCAGCGTAGGGCAGGGGGCGTTCTACGAGCAGTACTTC. Translation gives CASSVGQGAFYEQYF.

The chain uses TRBV11-3 and TRBJ1-2; D is unresolved. This CDR3 comprises 13 residues. V lost 2 bases and J lost 8, with 12 bases in between. The germline V gene encodes CDR1 SGHNT and CDR2 YENEEA. The CDR3 loop reads CASSLSRSRGYTF. Here the CDR3 DNA reads TGTGCCAGCAGCTTATCGAGGTCGAGAGGCTACACCTTC.

V usage is TRBV20-1 and J usage is TRBJ2-7; TRBD2 aligns across 7 bases. Germline lookup yields CDR1 DFQATT and CDR2 SNEGSKA (reference sequence). V dropped 3 bases and J dropped 4; count of bases not matched to a gene: 0. CDR3 length: 11 amino acids. CDR3 region: CSARREYEQYF. The DNA of the CDR3 is TGCAGTGCTAGGCGGGAGTACGAGCAGTACTTC.

The V gene is TRBV7-9, the J gene TRBJ2-2; D may be TRBD1 (6 bases). CDR3 length equals 15 residues. Germline V CDR1 and CDR2: SEHNR, FQNEAQ (reference sequence). V lost 5 bases, J lost 5 bases, and 15 bases lay in between. The CDR3 region is CASSPTNQGTGELFF. DNA of the CDR3: TGTGCCAGCAGCCCGACTAATCAGGGGACCGGGGAGCTGTTTTTT. The complete variable domain, with remaining parts taken from reference TRBV7-9 and TRBJ2-2, reads DTGVSQNPRHKITKRGQNVTFRCDPISEHNRLYWYRQTLGQGPEFLTYFQNEAQLEKSRLLSDRFSAERPKGSFSTLEIQRTEQGDSAMYLCASSPTNQGTGELFFGEGSRLTVL.

This clonotype came up a few times. V is TRBV19 and J is TRBJ1-6; the D is unclear. This CDR3 contains 12 residues. Germline V gene data show CDR1 as LNHDA and CDR2 as SQIVND (reference sequence). The germline V and J ends were trimmed by 3 bases and 9 bases, with 6 bases remaining between them. In nucleotides, the CDR3 is TGTGCCAGTAGTATCTTGGGTTCACCCCTCCACTTT. Protein product: CASSILGSPLHF.

The chain joins TRBV20-1 to TRBJ2-5; D assignment may be TRBD1 or TRBD2 (6 bases each). This CDR3 is built from 13 residues. Germline lookup yields CDR1 DFQATT and CDR2 SNEGSKA (reference sequence). Trimming left V 3 bases short and J 4 bases short, with 12 bases between. The CDR3 here is CSASPGAGETQYF. For the CDR3, the DNA is TGCAGTGCTAGTCCGGGGGCAGGAGAGACCCAGTACTTC.

This chain connects TRBV2 to TRBJ1-1, with TRBD1 identical over 8 bases. The CDR3 covers 15 residues. With 7 bases clipped from V and 0 bases from J, the junction kept 7 bases outside the gene matches. CDR1 is SNHLY and CDR2 is FYNNEI in the germline V gene. The CDR3 DNA reads as TGTGCCAGCACCAGGGACAGGCCTATGAACACTGAAGCTTTCTTT. Translating it yields CASTRDRPMNTEAFF.

This clonotype was counted only a few times. CDR3 DNA sequence: TGTGCCAGCAGTTACTCGGACAGGCGGGCCCGCAATCAGCCCCAGCATTTT. Translating gives CASSYSDRRARNQPQHF. The rearrangement uses TRBV6-2 or TRBV6-3 and TRBJ1-5, with 7 bases fitting TRBD1. The junction had 7 bases not matched to a gene; V was cut back by 0 bases and J by 2 bases. The CDR3 is 17 amino acids. Germline CDR1 reads MNHEY; CDR2 reads SVGEGT.

The J gene is TRBJ2-7, the V gene TRBV27; perhaps TRBD2 as D (6 bases). V lost 2 bases to trimming and J lost 3 bases, with 17 bases between them. Germline loops: CDR1 MNHEY, CDR2 SMNVEV (reference sequence). The CDR3 spans 16 residues. The CDR3 DNA sequence: TGTGCCAGCAGTTTAGGAGGGATCCCTCTGGGCTACGAGCAGTACTTC. Translated: CASSLGGIPLGYEQYF.

This clonotype appeared a few times. The J gene is TRBJ1-2, the V gene TRBV6-5; D might be TRBD1 (6 bases). With 4 bases removed from V and 7 bases from J, the gap between germline ends came to 16 bases. The germline gives CDR1 MNHEY, CDR2 SVGAGI. This CDR3 has 14 residues. CDR3 region: CASSSPDSGAGYTF. The CDR3 DNA is TGTGCCAGCAGTTCCCCAGATTCAGGGGCTGGCTACACCTTC.

This clonotype came up once. The chain couples TRBV10-1 to TRBJ2-7; 7 positions agree with TRBD1. The CDR3 loop spans 13 amino acids. The J segment lost 0 bases and the V segment lost 10 bases, leaving 6 bases of the junction unmatched. Germline V gives CDR1 WNHNN, CDR2 SYGVQD (reference sequence). In nucleotides, the CDR3 is TGCGCCAACCCCCGGGACAGCTCCTACGAGCAGTACTTC. Protein: CANPRDSSYEQYF.